This T cell receptor (beta chain) stems from a study of cytomegalovirus exposure and HLA in healthy donors. Points from the study as a whole: TCR beta V- and J-gene trimming, according to a later analysis, was linked to a missense DCLRE1C variant. Later on, an analysis showed TCR association rates differing by HLA locus, with DRB1 the most and HLA-C the fewest. Being productive about 87% or about 30% of the time was typical of most TCR beta V segments in an earlier analysis.

The CDR3 length is 15 residues. With V trimmed by 3 bases and J by 0 bases, 1 base remained unmatched. Germline V gene lookup returns CDR1 SGDLS and CDR2 YYNGEE. About this clone itself: The antigen is unknown.

With 60 Vbeta and 13 Jbeta primers, the PCR was carried out. Sequenced by immunoSEQ multiplex PCR; TCRdb stores in-frame clones only, minus some. Among some 170,000 clones listed, just over 70% were seen once. Material for sequencing was PBMCs. The sequence derives from a man aged 18 to 29 in good health and CMV-seropositive. V gene TRBV9 combines with J gene TRBJ2-2; TRBD1 agrees at 8 bases. As DNA, the CDR3 is TGTGCCAGCAGCGAGACAGGGGCGAACACCGGGGAGCTGTTTTTT. Its translation: CASSETGANTGELFF.